Listed here is a single T cell receptor (beta chain). As yet, its antigen is unknown. Donors underwent one heparinised blood draw, 100 to 150 mL on average. The CDR3 extends over 14 amino acids. The V end lost 3 bases, the J end lost 4 bases, and 11 bases lay between the germline ends. The germline V gene encodes CDR1 KGHSH and CDR2 LQKENI. The whole isolated RNA underwent reverse transcription, so sequencing captured expressed TCRB transcripts. Repertoires were generated with immunoSEQ multiplex PCR, while TCRdb's copy carries only in-frame clones and drops some. This sample has under 400,000 clones, with around 12% found just once. This record comes from a study of beta chain features in type 1 diabetes. Study outcomes and limitations: Small HLA sub-analyses could not settle whether HLA shapes TCRB rearrangement. At VDJ recombination sites, type 1 diabetes patients had fewer insertions and more deleted nucleotides. Naive, central memory and Treg TCRB repertoires seemed to resemble each other more closely in patients than they did in healthy donors.

The rearrangement links TRBV18 to TRBJ2-3; D gene uncertain. The receptor was isolated from a man between 18 and 35 years old in good health. Sequenced sample: naive CD4+ T cells from blood. The DNA for the CDR3 is TGTGCCAGCTCACCTCGGGTTGACGCAGATACGCAGTATTTT. Translating gives CASSPRVDADTQYF.